Given below is one T cell receptor (beta chain) in context. The CDR3 consists of 14 residues. CDR1 SGHRS and CDR2 YFSETQ come from the germline V gene. The junction had 6 bases not matched to a gene; V was cut back by 2 bases and J by 7 bases. Method: immunoSEQ multiplex PCR; TCRdb's copy keeps in-frame clones and lacks some. This table has about 65,000 clones, over 80% appearing once. The source of the sample is a study of T cell changes during pregnancy in multiple sclerosis. Sample: CD8+ T cells from peripheral blood mononuclear cells, taken in the third trimester of pregnancy. The clonotype was recovered from a female donor in good health, enrolled as a control in a pregnancy study. The chain recombines TRBV5-1 with TRBJ1-1; 9 nucleotides line up with TRBD1. The CDR3 DNA follows: TGCGCCAGCAGCTTAACAGGGGGCGTCGGTGAAGCTTTCTTT. Amino acid sequence: CASSLTGGVGEAFF.